This T cell receptor (beta chain) appears in the sequencing data of a study of T cells in localized non-small cell lung cancer. Repertoires were generated with immunoSEQ multiplex PCR, while TCRdb's copy carries only in-frame clones and drops some. The sample yields approximately 10,000 clones, more than 85% seen once. General study points: A raised T cell density in blood coincided with lengthier overall survival.

Turning to this clone: Its antigen is not known.

CDR3 length equals 14 residues. The V segment lost 6 bases and the J segment 4 bases; nucleotides outside the gene matches: 9. Germline CDR1 and CDR2: SQVTM and ANQGSEA. The material sequenced was peripheral blood, taken before any cancer treatment. The rearrangement uses TRBV29-1 and TRBJ1-2; 9 bases align to TRBD1. This clonotype originated in a male donor aged 60 or over with stage III lung adenocarcinoma. The DNA of the CDR3 is TGCAGCGTCCCGGGACAGGGAACGACCTATGGCTACACCTTC. Protein product: CSVPGQGTTYGYTF.